These 8 T cell receptor beta chains were sequenced from one sample in a study of OX40 agonist ivuxolimab in advanced cancers. The assay was immunoSEQ multiplex PCR, and TCRdb's table has in-frame clones only and misses some. The table lists approximately 89,000 clones, 70% to 90% of them singletons, with approximately 0.49% in the top ten. The source was CD4+ or CD8+ T cells sorted from blood, collected in a trial of the OX40 agonist ivuxolimab. The source of these receptors is an adult with an advanced solid tumor such as melanoma, head and neck, liver or kidney cancer.

The chain combines TRBV7-9 with TRBJ1-5; D unresolved. The CDR3 is 16 residues long. The V and J ends lost 5 bases and 6 bases respectively, with 20 bases between them. The V gene's germline CDR1 is SEHNR and CDR2 FQNEAQ (reference sequence). The CDR3 coding sequence is TGTGCCAGCAGCCAAGACCGGACGTCGGTTACTCAGCCCCAGCATTTT. It encodes CASSQDRTSVTQPQHF.

The chain carries TRBV18 and TRBJ1-5, with TRBD1 identical over 7 bases. The CDR3 is 15 amino acids. Germline V CDR1 and CDR2: KGHSH, LQKENI. V lost 3 bases and J lost 0; bases outside the gene matches: 2. In nucleotides, the CDR3 is TGTGCCAGCTCACCGACAGGGTATAGCAATCAGCCCCAGCATTTT. The encoded protein is CASSPTGYSNQPQHF.

V usage is TRBV18 and J usage is TRBJ2-1; TRBD2 might be the D (6 bases). This CDR3 is 15 amino acids long. V lost 5 bases and J lost 5, with 16 bases in between. Germline V gene data show CDR1 as KGHSH and CDR2 as LQKENI. The CDR3 coding sequence is TGTGCCAGCTCAAGCGTAGTGGGGGGTAACAATGAGCAGTTCTTC. Residues: CASSSVVGGNNEQFF.

J is TRBJ2-7 and V is TRBV11-1; 10 bases fit TRBD2. The CDR3 is made up of 16 amino acids. Germline V lookup: CDR1 SGHAT, CDR2 FQDESV (reference sequence). Unmatched junction bases numbered 10, after V lost 5 bases and J lost 3 bases. This chain's CDR3 is CASSPGRLAGVYEQYF. The DNA for the CDR3 is TGTGCCAGCAGCCCCGGCCGGCTAGCGGGGGTCTACGAGCAGTACTTC.

The chain carries TRBV7-9 and TRBJ2-2; TRBD1 is a possible D gene (5 bases). Trimming took 6 bases from V and 1 from J, leaving 21 bases between them. Per the germline V gene, CDR1 is SEHNR and CDR2 is FQNEAQ (reference sequence). The CDR3 length is 18 residues. The CDR3 nucleotides are TGTGCCAGCAGACCACTCATAGCCCACCAGGGGAACACCGGGGAGCTGTTTTTT. Translated: CASRPLIAHQGNTGELFF.

This rearrangement joins TRBV5-1 to TRBJ2-2; no clear D gene. Germline V lookup: CDR1 SGHRS, CDR2 YFSETQ. V lost 7 bases to trimming and J lost 5 bases, with 18 bases between them. This CDR3 spans 15 amino acids. CDR3 nucleotides: TGCGCCAGCCTCCCATCGGCTAGTGGAACCGGGGAGCTGTTTTTT. It is translated as CASLPSASGTGELFF.

The chain recombines TRBV6-4 with TRBJ1-1; no clear D gene. This CDR3 is 13 amino acids long. Between the trimmed V and J ends, which lost 5 bases and 3 bases, there was a span of 10 bases. The germline V gene encodes CDR1 MRHNA and CDR2 SNTAGT. CDR3 loop: CASSTTEYTEAFF. CDR3 sequence (DNA): TGTGCCAGCAGTACCACAGAGTACACTGAAGCTTTCTTT.

This chain connects TRBV7-3 to TRBJ1-1; 9 bases are shared with TRBD1. J lost 11 bases, V lost 5 bases, and 9 bases had no gene match. CDR3 length equals 13 residues. Per the germline V gene, CDR1 is SGHTA and CDR2 is FQGTGA. The CDR3 sequence: CASSPGQGILAFF. As DNA, the CDR3 is TGTGCCAGCAGCCCCGGACAGGGGATTCTCGCTTTCTTT.